This passage covers 10 T cell receptor beta chains from one sample sequenced in a study of blood T cells in healthy people across ages. A sample-barcoded 5' primer and a J-beta primer mix were used in a second PCR of roughly 6 to 11 cycles. TCRdb recomputed calls from the 5' RACE reads with MiXCR, one row per CDR3 protein. The data show 800,000 or so distinct CDR3 sequences, 60% to 80% seen once. What was sequenced was blood. Every receptor here comes from a man aged 25-45 years in good health.

This sequence joins TRBV7-9 and TRBJ2-7, with a possible D match to TRBD1 (6 bases). Germline V CDR1 and CDR2: SEHNR, FQNEAQ (reference sequence). CDR3 length: 14 amino acids. V was shortened by 5 bases and J by 7 bases, with 18 bases between the two germline ends. The CDR3: CASSPGTLNNEQYF. For the CDR3, the DNA is TGTGCCAGCAGCCCTGGGACATTGAACAATGAGCAGTACTTC.

This clonotype has just a few counts. The chain recombines TRBV12-3 or TRBV12-4 with TRBJ2-4, with D maybe TRBD2 (6 bases). This CDR3 has 10 amino acids. V was trimmed by 6 bases and J by 13 bases, leaving 10 bases between them. The CDR3 protein is CASRGGRQYF. DNA for the CDR3: TGTGCCAGCAGGGGAGGTAGGCAGTACTTC.

This chain joins TRBV6-6 and TRBJ2-5, with TRBD2 matching over 14 bases. The tail of the sequence fits TRBJ2-7 better, so the J call may be wrong. This CDR3 spans 15 amino acids. CDR1 MNHNY and CDR2 SVGAGI come from the germline V gene (reference sequence). The CDR3 sequence: CASSSPGLAGDEQYF. The DNA for the CDR3 is TGTGCCAGCAGTTCCCCGGGACTAGCGGGGGACGAGCAGTACTTC.

This chain connects TRBV7-2 to TRBJ2-3, with a tentative D call TRBD1 (5 bases). The V end lost 9 bases, the J end lost 9 bases, and 25 bases lay between the germline ends. This CDR3 is built from 15 residues. Germline CDR1 and CDR2: SGHTA and FQGNSA. CDR3 DNA sequence: TGTGCCAGTTCCAGGGTTCAGCCGCCCCTTGGGACGCAGTATTTT. It translates to CASSRVQPPLGTQYF.

This clonotype has just one count. The rearrangement uses TRBV3-1 and TRBJ2-4; 8 bases agree with TRBD1. The J call is uncertain, as TRBJ2-7 better fits the DNA end. This CDR3 is 15 amino acids long. Germline CDR1 and CDR2: LGHDT and YNNKEL (reference sequence). CDR3 amino acids: CASSPEGQAAGEQYF. In nucleotides, the CDR3 is TGTGCCAGCAGCCCGGAGGGACAGGCTGCGGGCGAGCAGTACTTC.

The chain has TRBV20-1 and TRBJ2-7; 9 nucleotides agree with TRBD2. The CDR3 consists of 18 residues. The trim removed 3 bases at V and 3 bases at J, leaving 18 bases unmatched. Germline CDR1 reads DFQATT; CDR2 reads SNEGSKA (reference sequence). CDR3 residues: CSASEWAGGGALRYEQYF. DNA of the CDR3: TGCAGTGCTAGTGAATGGGCCGGCGGGGGGGCCCTACGCTACGAGCAGTACTTC.

The chain recombines TRBV15 with TRBJ1-4; D is possibly TRBD1 (6 bases). Per the germline V gene, CDR1 is LNHNV and CDR2 is YYDKDF (reference sequence). This CDR3 comprises 14 residues. Trimming took off 0 bases at V and 6 bases at J, with 8 bases between the two ends. CDR3 loop: CATSRDYRDEKLFF. As DNA, the CDR3 is TGTGCCACCAGCAGAGATTACAGGGATGAAAAACTGTTTTTT.

The V gene is TRBV15, the J gene TRBJ1-4, with TRBD1 identical over 7 bases. V was clipped by 0 bases and J by 4 bases; unmatched bases: 5. Germline CDR1 is LNHNV and CDR2 is YYDKDF (reference sequence). The CDR3 runs to 16 residues. The DNA of the CDR3 is TGTGCCACCAGCAGAGATCTCCGGGACAGTAATGAAAAACTGTTTTTT. Translation gives CATSRDLRDSNEKLFF.

The chain has TRBV6-2 or TRBV6-3 and TRBJ1-1; 8 nucleotides line up with TRBD1. J was trimmed by 11 bases and V by 4 bases; bases with no gene match: 6. Germline V lookup: CDR1 MNHEY, CDR2 SVGEGT. This CDR3 comprises 12 residues. The CDR3 nucleotides are TGTGCCAGCAGTTTTCCGGACAGGGATGCTTTCTTT. Translation: CASSFPDRDAFF.

Many counts were recorded for this clonotype. CDR3 sequence: CASSPLGGRETQYF. The CDR3 DNA is TGTGCCAGCAGCCCCTTAGGAGGGAGAGAGACCCAGTACTTC. The V and J genes are TRBV7-6 and TRBJ2-5, with a weak D call TRBD2 (6 bases). The length of the CDR3 is 14 residues. Trimming pared 5 bases from V and 4 bases from J, leaving 14 bases between. The germline CDR1 and CDR2 sequences are SGHVS and FNYEAQ. The entire variable domain, with the rest obtained from reference TRBV7-6 and TRBJ2-5, is as follows: GAGVSQSPRYKVTKRGQDVALRCDPISGHVSLYWYRQALGQGPEFLTYFNYEAQQDKSGLPNDRFSAERPEGSISTLTIQRTEQRDSAMYRCASSPLGGRETQYFGPGTRLLVL.